Below, one T cell receptor (beta chain) is given with its context. Recruitment covered about two dozen US areas and drew participants whose ages spanned about 18 to 100 years. The data were obtained in a study of blood T cell repertoires in COVID-19. Overall study context: Collection of acute and convalescent COVID-19 samples took place in the United States, Italy and Spain.

Assay: immunoSEQ multiplex PCR; the TCRdb copy retains only in-frame clones and omits some. The top ten clones hold under 3% of a sample with 250,000 or so clones, about nine tenths of them seen once. Germline assignment: CDR1 KGHDR and CDR2 SFDVKD. Trimming took 3 bases from V and 0 from J; bases not matched to a gene: 5. CDR3 length: 16 residues. The sequence came from a woman in her late teens or twenties who had recovered from COVID-19. Sample: PBMCs or T cells enriched from blood (not recorded which). The chain carries TRBV24-1 and TRBJ2-5, with TRBD2 matching over 8 bases. CDR3 sequence reads: CATSDTLAGNQETQYF. In DNA, the CDR3 is TGTGCCACCAGTGATACCCTAGCGGGTAACCAAGAGACCCAGTACTTC.